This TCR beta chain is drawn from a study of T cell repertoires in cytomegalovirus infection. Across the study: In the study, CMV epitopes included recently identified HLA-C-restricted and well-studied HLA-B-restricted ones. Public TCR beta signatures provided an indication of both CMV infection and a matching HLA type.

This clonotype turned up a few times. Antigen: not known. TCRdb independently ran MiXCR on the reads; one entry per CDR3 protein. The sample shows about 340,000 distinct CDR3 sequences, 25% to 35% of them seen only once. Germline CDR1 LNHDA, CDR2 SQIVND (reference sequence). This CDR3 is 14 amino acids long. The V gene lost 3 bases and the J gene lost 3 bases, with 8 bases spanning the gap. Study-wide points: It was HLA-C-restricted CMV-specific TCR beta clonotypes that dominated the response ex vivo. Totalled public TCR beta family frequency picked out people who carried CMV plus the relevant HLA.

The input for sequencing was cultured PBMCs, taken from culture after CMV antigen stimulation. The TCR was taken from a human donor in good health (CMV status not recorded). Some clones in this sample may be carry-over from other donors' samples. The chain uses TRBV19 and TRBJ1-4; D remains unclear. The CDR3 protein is CASSIERANEKLFF. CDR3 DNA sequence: TGTGCCAGTAGTATCGAACGGGCTAATGAAAAACTGTTTTTT.